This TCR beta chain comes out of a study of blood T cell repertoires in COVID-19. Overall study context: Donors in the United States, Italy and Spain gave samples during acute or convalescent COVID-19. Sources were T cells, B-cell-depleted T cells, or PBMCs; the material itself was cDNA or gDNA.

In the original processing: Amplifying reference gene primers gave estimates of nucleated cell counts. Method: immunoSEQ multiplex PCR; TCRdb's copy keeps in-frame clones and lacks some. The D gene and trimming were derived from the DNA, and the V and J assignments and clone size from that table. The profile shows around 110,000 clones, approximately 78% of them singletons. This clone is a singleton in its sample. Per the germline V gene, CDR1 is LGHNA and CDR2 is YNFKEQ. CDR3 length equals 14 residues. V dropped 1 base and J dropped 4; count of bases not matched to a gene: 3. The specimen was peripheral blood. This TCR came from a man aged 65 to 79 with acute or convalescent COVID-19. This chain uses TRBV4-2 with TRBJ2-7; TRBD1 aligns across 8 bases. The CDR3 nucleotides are TGTGCCAGCAGCCAAGCGCGGACAGGGTACGAGCAGTACTTC. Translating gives CASSQARTGYEQYF.